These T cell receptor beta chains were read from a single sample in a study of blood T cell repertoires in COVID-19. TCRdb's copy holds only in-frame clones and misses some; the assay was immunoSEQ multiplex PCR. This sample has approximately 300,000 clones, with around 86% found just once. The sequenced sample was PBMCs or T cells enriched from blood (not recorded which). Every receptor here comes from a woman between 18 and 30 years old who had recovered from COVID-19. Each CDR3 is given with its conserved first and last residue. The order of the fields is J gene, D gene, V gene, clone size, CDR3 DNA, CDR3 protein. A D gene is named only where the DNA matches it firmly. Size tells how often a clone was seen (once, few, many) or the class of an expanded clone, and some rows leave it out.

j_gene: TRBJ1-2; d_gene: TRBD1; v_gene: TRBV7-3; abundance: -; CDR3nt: TGTGCCAGCAGCGCGGGACAGGGGTATGGCTACACCTTC; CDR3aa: CASSAGQGYGYTF
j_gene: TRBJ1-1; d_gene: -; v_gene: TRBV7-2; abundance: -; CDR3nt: TGTGCCAGCAGCTCGCTAATCACTGAAGCTTTCTTT; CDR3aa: CASSSLITEAFF
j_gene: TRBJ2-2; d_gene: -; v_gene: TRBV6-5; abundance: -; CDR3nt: TGTGCCAGCAGTTACGTCCAGGGTCGGGACACCGGGGAGCTGTTTTTT; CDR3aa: CASSYVQGRDTGELFF
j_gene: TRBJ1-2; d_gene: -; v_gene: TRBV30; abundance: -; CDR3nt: TGTGCCTGGAAACGGGGAGGAAATGGCTACACCTTC; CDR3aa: CAWKRGGNGYTF
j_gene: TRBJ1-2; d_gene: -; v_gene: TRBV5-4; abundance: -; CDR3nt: TGTGCCAGCAGCTTTCAAGTGGGGGGAGGCTACACCTTC; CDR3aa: CASSFQVGGGYTF
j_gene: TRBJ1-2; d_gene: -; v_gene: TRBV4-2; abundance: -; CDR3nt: TGTGCCAGCAGCCAAGTTGACAGAAACTATGGCTACACCTTC; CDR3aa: CASSQVDRNYGYTF
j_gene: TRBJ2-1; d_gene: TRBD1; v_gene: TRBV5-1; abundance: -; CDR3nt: TGCGCCAGCAGCCAAAATAAAGCCGGGACAGGCTACAATGAGCAGTTCTTC; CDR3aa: CASSQNKAGTGYNEQFF
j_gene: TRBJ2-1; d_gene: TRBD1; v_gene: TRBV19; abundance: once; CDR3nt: TGTGCCAGTTCTCACAGGGGTGGGTACAATGAGCAGTTCTTC; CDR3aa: CASSHRGGYNEQFF
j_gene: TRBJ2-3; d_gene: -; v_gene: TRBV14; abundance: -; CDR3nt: TGTGCCAGCAGCCAAGATTTGGGGCTGACAGATACGCAGTATTTT; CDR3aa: CASSQDLGLTDTQYF
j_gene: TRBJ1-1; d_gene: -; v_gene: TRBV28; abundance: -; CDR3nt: TGTGCCAGCAGTTCAGGGAACGCTGAAGCTTTCTTT; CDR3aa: CASSSGNAEAFF
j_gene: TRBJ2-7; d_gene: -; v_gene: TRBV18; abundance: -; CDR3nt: TGTGCCAGCTCACCACTAACTGCGGGGGCGACTCTTTTGTCCTACGAGCAGTACTTC; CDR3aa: CASSPLTAGATLLSYEQYF
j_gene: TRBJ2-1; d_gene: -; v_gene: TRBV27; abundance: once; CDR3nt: TGTGCCCCCAGTTTCACGGGATTATACTACAATGAGCAGTTCTTC; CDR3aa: CAPSFTGLYYNEQFF
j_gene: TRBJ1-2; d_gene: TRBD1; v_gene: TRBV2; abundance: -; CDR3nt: TGTGCCAGCAGACTGATTACAGGGGGCGATGGCTACACCTTC; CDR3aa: CASRLITGGDGYTF
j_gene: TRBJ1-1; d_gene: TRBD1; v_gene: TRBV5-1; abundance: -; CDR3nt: TGCGCCAGCAGCTTGGGGGACAGGGCGGTTAACACTGAAGCTTTCTTT; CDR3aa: CASSLGDRAVNTEAFF
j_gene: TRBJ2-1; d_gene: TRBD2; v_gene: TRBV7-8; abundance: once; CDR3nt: TGTGCCAGCAGCTTAGCGCCCGTGGGAGGGCCCAACAATGAGCAGTTCTTC; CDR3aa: CASSLAPVGGPNNEQFF
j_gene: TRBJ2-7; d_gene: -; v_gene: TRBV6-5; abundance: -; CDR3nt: TGTGCCAGCAGTTACTCGAAGGGGGAACTATACGAGCAGTACTTC; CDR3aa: CASSYSKGELYEQYF
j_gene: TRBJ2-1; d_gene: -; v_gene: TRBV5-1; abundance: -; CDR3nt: TGCGCCAGCAGTCGCCGACAGGCCAATGAGCAGTTCTTC; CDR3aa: CASSRRQANEQFF
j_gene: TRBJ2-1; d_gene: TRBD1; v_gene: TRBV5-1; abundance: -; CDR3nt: TGCGCCAGCAGCCCTTGGACAGGGAATGAGCAGTTCTTC; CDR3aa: CASSPWTGNEQFF
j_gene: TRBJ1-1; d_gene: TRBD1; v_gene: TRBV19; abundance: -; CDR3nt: TGTGCCAGTAGTAATACAGGGGTGTTCACTGAAGCTTTCTTT; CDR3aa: CASSNTGVFTEAFF
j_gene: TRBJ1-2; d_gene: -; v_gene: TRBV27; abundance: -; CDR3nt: TGTGCCAGCAGTGTCCGGGTCAACTATGGCTACACCTTC; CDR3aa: CASSVRVNYGYTF
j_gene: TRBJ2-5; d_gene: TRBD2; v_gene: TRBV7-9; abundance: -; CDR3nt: TGTGCCAGCAGCTTAGCCACTAGCGGGGGGCCCCAAGAGACCCAGTACTTC; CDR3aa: CASSLATSGGPQETQYF
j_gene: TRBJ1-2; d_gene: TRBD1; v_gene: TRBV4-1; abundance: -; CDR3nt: TGCGCCAGCAGCCAGCCCAGGACAGGGGTTGGACGAGATGGCTACACCTTC; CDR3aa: CASSQPRTGVGRDGYTF
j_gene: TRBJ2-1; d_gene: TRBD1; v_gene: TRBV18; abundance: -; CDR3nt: TGTGCCAGCTCACCACCGGGACAGGGATATGGGTGGGGTGAGCAGTTCTTC; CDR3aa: CASSPPGQGYGWGEQFF
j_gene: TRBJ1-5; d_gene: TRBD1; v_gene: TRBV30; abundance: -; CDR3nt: TGTGCCTGGTCCGACAGGGCCGGTCAGCCCCAGCATTTT; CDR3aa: CAWSDRAGQPQHF
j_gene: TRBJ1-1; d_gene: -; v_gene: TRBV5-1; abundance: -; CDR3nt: TGCGCCAGCAGCGGACGGGGTTCGGGCACTGAAGCTTTCTTT; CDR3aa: CASSGRGSGTEAFF
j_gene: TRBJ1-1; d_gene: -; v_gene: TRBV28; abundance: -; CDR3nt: TGTGCCAGCAGTTTAAACTGGGGCCCGCAAACTGAAGCTTTCTTT; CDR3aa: CASSLNWGPQTEAFF
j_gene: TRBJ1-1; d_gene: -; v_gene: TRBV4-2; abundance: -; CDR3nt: TGTGCCAGCAGCCGGCAAACCCTAAACCGCCAGGGGTGGGTTATGAACACTGAAGCTTTCTTT; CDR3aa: CASSRQTLNRQGWVMNTEAFF
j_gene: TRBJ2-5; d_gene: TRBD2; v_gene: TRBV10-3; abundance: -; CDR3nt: TGTGCCATCAGTGAGTTAGCGGGGACCACCTCTGGGGGGACCCAGTACTTC; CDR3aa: CAISELAGTTSGGTQYF
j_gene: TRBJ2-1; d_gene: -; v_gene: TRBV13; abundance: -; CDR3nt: TGTGCCAGCAGTTCGAAGGGGCAGGGGTCCAATGAGCAGTTCTTC; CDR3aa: CASSSKGQGSNEQFF
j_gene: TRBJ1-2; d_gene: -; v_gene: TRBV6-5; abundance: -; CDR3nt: TGTGCCAGCAGTTACAACAGAAGATATGGCTACACCTTC; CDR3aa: CASSYNRRYGYTF
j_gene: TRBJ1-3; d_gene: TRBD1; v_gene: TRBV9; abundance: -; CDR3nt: TGTGCCAGCAGCCTTTACACAGGGGCCGTCAACACCATATATTTT; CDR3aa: CASSLYTGAVNTIYF
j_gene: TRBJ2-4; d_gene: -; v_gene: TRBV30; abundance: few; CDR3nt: TGTGCCTCCACGGGGGGCACCACCTATAAAAACATTCAGTACTTC; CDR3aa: CASTGGTTYKNIQYF
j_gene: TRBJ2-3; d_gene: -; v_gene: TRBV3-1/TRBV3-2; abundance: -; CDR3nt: TGTGCCAGCAGCCAGGGAGGGGGTAGGCAGTATTTT; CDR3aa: CASSQGGGRQYF
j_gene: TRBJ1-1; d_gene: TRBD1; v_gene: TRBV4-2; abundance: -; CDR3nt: TGTGCCAGCAGCCAAGGGGCCCAGGGGGCGTTTGGAGCTTTCTTT; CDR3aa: CASSQGAQGAFGAFF
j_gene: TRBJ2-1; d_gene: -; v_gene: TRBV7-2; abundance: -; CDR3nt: TGTGCCAGCAGCCTAACCCCTGACGAGCTAAGGGGCAATGAGCAGTTCTTC; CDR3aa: CASSLTPDELRGNEQFF
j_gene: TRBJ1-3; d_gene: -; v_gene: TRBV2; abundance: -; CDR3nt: TGTGCCAGCAGCGGAGGGGATGGAAACACCATATATTTT; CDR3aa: CASSGGDGNTIYF